This T cell receptor (beta chain) was recovered during a study of a mutant IDH1 vaccine in newly diagnosed glioma (dated by TCRdb to about 2021). For the wider study: Patients were given eight vaccinations, in weeks 1, 3, 5, 7, 11, 15, 19 and 23, which matched visits V03 through V10. Vaccination started 4-6 weeks after radiotherapy alone, or was given together with temozolomide cycles in the groups whose treatment included chemotherapy. Of the 30 or so patients who were treated, around 62% were male and roughly 38% were female, and the mean age was around 40 years. Before enrollment, most patients had been given radiochemotherapy with temozolomide as standard therapy, while the rest had received either radiotherapy alone or temozolomide alone. Peripheral blood samples were drawn at six visits, namely V03 (baseline), V05, V07, V10, V12 and V13. Longitudinal TCRB deep sequencing was performed for about two dozen treated patients wherever samples were available for exploratory analyses.

Remarks on this clone: No cognate antigen has been identified for it. Nothing much larger sits one base from this clone, and base qualities are not available.

CDR1 and CDR2, looked up from the germline V gene, are SGHNT and YENEEA. There are 15 amino acids in the CDR3, from cysteine to phenylalanine inclusive. CDR3 DNA only is kept here, 45 bases in frame from base 1. V lost 1 base and J lost 5 bases; the stretch between them is 14 bases long. Study-wide conclusions, independent of this receptor: Changes in the top peripheral T cell clonotypes picked up by TCRB sequencing did not appear to be linked to pseudoprogression. Selection of PBMC samples for TCRB deep sequencing was based on availability. The authors noted that analyses of patient blood samples could not be reproduced because of sample limitations. Immune responses induced by the vaccine were seen in approximately 93% of patients across multiple MHC alleles.

Library prep was done by the immunoSEQ multiplex PCR assay. The hsTCRB Kit was used according to the manufacturer's protocol to amplify rearranged TCR beta chain sequences. Sequencing of TCRB libraries was carried out on an Illumina MiSeq. For the original study's pipeline: The kit vendor's proprietary platform handled demultiplexing, trimming and gene mapping. TCRdb obtained this table from immuneACCESS and retained in-frame rearrangements with V and J assigned. These tables miss some clones; where compared with another copy, unresolved V genes account for less than half of the shortfall, and the remainder is unexplained. Clonal size and the V and J genes are those of that table, whereas D and trimming came from the DNA. The sample records 110,000 or so clones, 85% to 90% of which are singletons. Roughly 0.61% of the sample goes to the ten largest clones. What the time point label conveys for this sample: week 11, during vaccination. A 20-mer mutant IDH1 peptide at 300 micrograms in Montanide made up each vaccine dose, which was injected subcutaneously together with topical imiquimod. Donors had newly diagnosed WHO grade 3 or 4 IDH1-mutant astrocytomas with loss of nuclear ATRX. The samples were drawn from NOA16, a multicentre, single-arm, open-label phase I trial in Germany that tested a mutant IDH1 peptide vaccine in humans for the first time. The DNeasy Blood and Tissue Kit was used to extract genomic DNA from EDTA blood for TCRB sequencing.

The chain was built from TRBV11-3 and TRBJ2-5; the D match is possibly TRBD1 or TRBD2, with 5 bases aligned in each. This specimen consisted of PBMCs, obtained from a glioma patient whose treatment included an IDH1 peptide vaccine. This sequence was found in a woman aged 45-65 years with glioma. The DNA reads as follows: TGTGCCAGCAGCTTAGGCAGGGTACCGGGGGAGACCCAGTACTTC. This yields the protein CASSLGRVPGETQYF.